The sequence of this T cell receptor (beta chain) was determined in a study of blood T cell repertoires in COVID-19. Original methodology: Estimation of nucleated cell counts relied on the amplification of reference gene primers. Repertoires were generated with immunoSEQ multiplex PCR, while TCRdb's copy carries only in-frame clones and drops some. From that table come the V and J calls and clone size; the DNA was used to work out D and trimming. The data hold fewer than 350,000 clones, with about 85% observed a single time. Participants reported their clinical history, and cohort assignment relied on those reports. Cohort 3 donors were reported recovered after two negative PCRs, clearance, or symptom resolution. The CDR3 contains 12 residues. CDR1 is LNHDA and CDR2 is SQIVND in the germline V gene (reference sequence). After removal of 5 bases from V and 3 bases from J, the junction contained 1 base not matched to a gene.

The table lists this clone with a few counts. The chain joins TRBV19 to TRBJ2-7, with 7 bases lining up with TRBD1. Input material: PBMCs or T cells enriched from blood (not recorded which). The TCR originated in a woman aged 45-65 years who had recovered from COVID-19. The CDR3 loop is CASSGDSYEQYF. In DNA form, the CDR3 reads TGTGCCAGTAGTGGGGACAGCTACGAGCAGTACTTC.